These 21 T cell receptor beta chains originate from one sample sequenced in a study of blood T cells in healthy people across ages. For the second PCR, which ran for roughly 7 to 11 cycles, a sample-barcoded 5' primer and a J-beta primer mix were used. TCRdb fed the 5' RACE reads into MiXCR, producing one record per CDR3 protein. This sample has approximately 600,000 distinct CDR3 sequences; 58% occur once, and the top ten carry 30% to 45%. Sequencing was carried out using blood. These receptors all come from a man in his sixties in good health.

The CDR3 here is CASSFPGEDEQYF. The CDR3 coding sequence is TGCGCCAGCAGCTTCCCAGGGGAGGACGAGCAGTACTTC. This chain links TRBV5-1 with TRBJ2-5; D assignment may be TRBD1 or TRBD2 (6 bases each). The J call may be wrong; the DNA end is better matched by TRBJ2-7. The CDR3 runs 13 residues. Germline loops: CDR1 SGHRS, CDR2 YFSETQ.

This chain links TRBV5-1 with TRBJ2-1; TRBD1 matches 9 bases. The CDR3 has 14 residues. With V trimmed by 7 bases and J by 7 bases, 9 bases remained unmatched. CDR1 and CDR2 (germline): SGHRS, YFSETQ. The CDR3 spells CASGTGTGMNEQFF. The CDR3, as DNA: TGCGCCAGCGGAACCGGGACAGGGATGAATGAGCAGTTCTTC.

The chain links TRBV4-1 to TRBJ2-5, with D perhaps matching TRBD1 or TRBD2 (5 bases each). This CDR3 is built from 15 residues. Germline lookup yields CDR1 MGHRA and CDR2 YSYEKL. Deletions cut 3 bases from V and 1 base from J, with 12 bases between. This chain's CDR3 is CASSHAGSAQETQYF. In DNA form, the CDR3 reads TGCGCCAGCAGCCATGCAGGGAGCGCCCAAGAGACCCAGTACTTC.

CDR3 nucleotides: TGTGCCAGCAATCCTCAGGGGAGGGAGACCCAGTACTTC. This translates into CASNPQGRETQYF. This chain connects TRBV6-2 or TRBV6-3 to TRBJ2-5, with D tentatively TRBD1 or TRBD2 (6 bases each). This CDR3 region has 13 residues. CDR1 and CDR2 (germline): MNHEY, SVGEGT. Deletions cut 7 bases from V and 5 bases from J, with 14 bases between.

The chain recombines TRBV7-2 with TRBJ2-5; TRBD2 agrees at 13 bases. The end of the DNA aligns better with TRBJ2-7, so the J call may be wrong. CDR1 is SGHTA, CDR2 FQGNSA, per germline. This CDR3 is 17 amino acids long. The CDR3 region is CASSTYFWTSGSYEQYF. CDR3 bases: TGTGCCAGCAGCACCTACTTTTGGACTAGCGGGAGTTACGAGCAGTACTTC.

In its sample, this clonotype was seen a few times. The chain uses TRBV13 and TRBJ2-7, with 11 bases matching TRBD2. Germline V gene sequence: CDR1 PRHDT, CDR2 FYEKMQ (reference sequence). The CDR3 is 17 amino acids. V was pared by 5 bases and J by 1 base, with 10 bases of the junction left unmatched. CDR3: CASSDGPGTSGSYEQYF. The CDR3 nucleotides read TGTGCCAGCAGCGATGGACCCGGGACTAGCGGTTCCTACGAGCAGTACTTC.

This clonotype was seen a few times. J is TRBJ1-2 and V is TRBV20-1; 7 positions agree with TRBD1. Losses at the gene ends were 7 bases for V and 0 bases for J; bases not matched to a gene: 8. This CDR3 has 14 residues. CDR1 is DFQATT, CDR2 SNEGSKA, per germline (reference sequence). The CDR3 sequence: CSGEDRLTNYGYTF. In DNA, the CDR3 is TGCAGTGGGGAGGACAGGCTCACTAACTATGGCTACACCTTC.

The chain has TRBV24-1 and TRBJ2-1, with 11 bases that match TRBD2. The length of the CDR3 is 18 residues. The V segment lost 5 bases and the J segment 2 bases; nucleotides outside the gene matches: 10. Germline values: CDR1 KGHDR, CDR2 SFDVKD. The CDR3: CATSGVTSGVTPYNEQFF. CDR3 in DNA: TGTGCCACCAGTGGTGTGACTAGCGGGGTTACCCCCTACAATGAGCAGTTCTTC.

The chain has TRBV5-5 and TRBJ2-3; 7 bases are shared with TRBD2. The V gene's germline CDR1 is SGHKS and CDR2 YYEKEE (reference sequence). This CDR3 has 16 amino acids. The junction had 7 bases not matched to a gene; V was cut back by 0 bases and J by 3 bases. The chain's CDR3 is CASSLVVGGGTDTQYF. In nucleotides, the CDR3 is TGTGCCAGCAGCTTGGTGGTAGGCGGGGGTACAGATACGCAGTATTTT.

This clonotype was found a few times. The chain couples TRBV12-3 or TRBV12-4 to TRBJ2-3; 10 nucleotides agree with TRBD2. This CDR3 region has 14 residues. V was pared by 6 bases and J by 4 bases, with 4 bases of the junction left unmatched. CDR3 nucleotide sequence: TGTGCCAGCAGCCAGCGGGGGGGCGCAGATACGCAGTATTTT. This translates into CASSQRGGADTQYF.

About this clonotype: An end of the junction differs from the germline gene, which may be a read error. This chain links TRBV27 with TRBJ1-5; a possible D gene is TRBD1 (6 bases). The germline V gene has CDR1 MNHEY and CDR2 SMNVEV (reference sequence). The CDR3 has 14 residues. CDR3 protein: CASRPRTDNQPQHF. CDR3 DNA: TGTGCCAGCAGGCCTAGGACAGACAATCAACCCCAGCATTTT.

The rearrangement joins TRBV7-9 to TRBJ2-1, with D possibly matching TRBD2 (5 bases). Deletions cut 5 bases from V and 0 bases from J, with 17 bases between. CDR1 and CDR2 (germline): SEHNR, FQNEAQ (reference sequence). The CDR3 spans 17 residues. CDR3 sequence: CASSPVSEGISYNEQFF. The CDR3 DNA is TGTGCCAGCAGCCCTGTGTCTGAGGGAATCTCCTACAATGAGCAGTTCTTC.

This clonotype was counted many times. The chain links TRBV12-3 or TRBV12-4 to TRBJ1-1, with unresolved D. The CDR3 has 13 residues. V was shortened by 5 bases and J by 0 bases, with 7 bases between the two germline ends. The CDR3 sequence is CASSPGVNTEAFF. In DNA, the CDR3 is TGTGCCAGCAGTCCCGGGGTGAACACTGAAGCTTTCTTT.

About this clonotype itself: At one boundary the junction diverges from the germline segment, which might be a read error. The CDR3 sequence: CSSSLGIWRNEQFF. In DNA form, the CDR3 reads TGTTCCAGCAGCTTAGGGATTTGGCGGAATGAGCAGTTCTTC. This rearrangement joins TRBV7-2 to TRBJ2-1, with unresolved D. The CDR3 runs 14 residues. Germline CDR1 and CDR2: SGHTA and FQGNSA.

This chain links TRBV7-9 with TRBJ1-1; 10 bases match TRBD1. The CDR3 sequence is 14 residues long. In germline, CDR1 is SEHNR, CDR2 FQNEAQ (reference sequence). V shed 5 bases, J shed 6 bases, and the junction held 6 bases outside the gene matches. The CDR3 DNA sequence: TGTGCCAGCAGCGCAGGACAGGGGGACGCTGAAGCTTTCTTT. Translated: CASSAGQGDAEAFF.

V gene TRBV7-2 combines with J gene TRBJ2-5; D is perhaps TRBD2 (6 bases). Trimming took 5 bases from V and 1 from J, leaving 14 bases between them. The CDR3 is made up of 15 amino acids. The germline CDR1 and CDR2 sequences are SGHTA and FQGNSA. This chain's CDR3 is CASSGRWGVQETQYF. CDR3 bases: TGTGCCAGCAGCGGCAGGTGGGGGGTCCAAGAGACCCAGTACTTC. Full variable domain (remainder filled in from reference TRBV7-2 and TRBJ2-5): GAGVSQSPSNKVTEKGKDVELRCDPISGHTALYWYRQSLGQGLEFLIYFQGNSAPDKSGLPSDRFSAERTGGSVSTLTIQRTQQEDSAVYLCASSGRWGVQETQYFGPGTRLLVL.

This clonotype was detected once. The V and J genes are TRBV28 and TRBJ1-2; 7 bases are a match to TRBD1. The CDR3 length is 13 residues. V gave up 6 bases and J gave up 7 bases; unmatched junction bases: 8. In germline, CDR1 is MDHEN, CDR2 SYDVKM. The CDR3 reads CASSGEGAGGYTF. The DNA of the CDR3 is TGTGCCAGCAGCGGGGAGGGGGCGGGTGGCTACACCTTC.

The J gene is TRBJ2-3, the V gene TRBV7-9; weak D call: TRBD2 (6 bases). This CDR3 region has 15 residues. The V end was cut by 5 bases, the J end by 1 base, with 13 bases between. Per the germline V gene, CDR1 is SEHNR and CDR2 is FQNEAQ (reference sequence). CDR3 loop: CASSPSASGTDTQYF. The CDR3 nucleotides read TGTGCCAGCAGCCCCAGTGCTAGCGGCACAGATACGCAGTATTTT.

This clonotype turned up a few times. This chain uses TRBV6-5 with TRBJ2-7; 9 positions match TRBD1. The CDR3 is 15 amino acids. V lost 7 bases, J lost 3 bases, and 10 bases stayed unmatched. Germline assignment: CDR1 MNHEY and CDR2 SVGAGI. CDR3 loop: CASKQTGGPHYEQYF. CDR3 DNA: TGTGCCAGCAAACAGACAGGGGGGCCTCACTACGAGCAGTACTTC.

The genes are TRBV12-3 or TRBV12-4 and TRBJ1-2; D gene uncertain. CDR3 length: 12 amino acids. Trimming shortened V by 2 bases and J by 8 bases, and 9 bases separated the two germline ends. The CDR3 DNA follows: TGTGCCAGCAGTTTAAGGGAATTCGGCTACACCTTC. Its translation: CASSLREFGYTF.

The sample holds a few counts of this clonotype. The chain carries TRBV20-1 and TRBJ2-7; D is undetermined. The length of the CDR3 is 14 residues. Trimming took 0 bases from V and 1 from J, leaving 10 bases between them. Germline lookup yields CDR1 DFQATT and CDR2 SNEGSKA (reference sequence). DNA of the CDR3: TGCAGTGCTAGAGATCTTATGGGGTCCTACGAGCAGTACTTC. Its protein is CSARDLMGSYEQYF.